A selection of T cell receptor beta chains follows, all from one sample in a study of blood T cell repertoires in COVID-19. Method: immunoSEQ multiplex PCR; TCRdb's copy keeps in-frame clones and lacks some. The repertoire has tens of thousands of clones, around four fifths of them found once; the top ten carry 3.4%. The sample taken for sequencing was peripheral blood. All receptors derive from a man in his forties or fifties with acute or convalescent COVID-19. The CDR3 runs from the conserved cysteine through the conserved F or W. The order of the fields is J gene, V gene, CDR3 protein.

j_gene: TRBJ2-2
v_gene: TRBV24-1
CDR3aa: CATSDPTSGGTGELFF

j_gene: TRBJ2-1
v_gene: TRBV5-8
CDR3aa: CASGTSGNHNEQFF

j_gene: TRBJ1-1
v_gene: TRBV5-1
CDR3aa: CASSALGKNTEAFF

j_gene: TRBJ1-3
v_gene: TRBV25-1
CDR3aa: CASTGGLGNTIYF

j_gene: TRBJ1-2
v_gene: TRBV3-1/TRBV3-2
CDR3aa: CASSQGASLTGF

j_gene: TRBJ1-4
v_gene: TRBV6-1
CDR3aa: CASSGLGQAATNEKLFF

j_gene: TRBJ1-5
v_gene: TRBV24-1
CDR3aa: CATSDSPQGSGNQPQHF

j_gene: TRBJ2-3
v_gene: TRBV11-3
CDR3aa: CASSAGTSGRAEDTQYF

j_gene: TRBJ2-5
v_gene: TRBV15
CDR3aa: CATSSTTSGAAHF

j_gene: TRBJ2-7
v_gene: TRBV2
CDR3aa: CASSVGREGEQYF

j_gene: TRBJ2-7
v_gene: TRBV6-2/TRBV6-3
CDR3aa: CASSPGTENYEQYF

j_gene: TRBJ1-1
v_gene: TRBV5-1
CDR3aa: CASSFLQGVDTEAFF

j_gene: TRBJ2-3
v_gene: TRBV6-6
CDR3aa: CASSYRPGTSTDTQYF

j_gene: TRBJ2-3
v_gene: TRBV6-2/TRBV6-3
CDR3aa: CASSYGGGTDTQYF

j_gene: TRBJ1-1
v_gene: TRBV30
CDR3aa: CAWSPKGGKWNTEAFF

j_gene: TRBJ1-1
v_gene: TRBV7-2
CDR3aa: CASSLGAGLNTEAFF

j_gene: TRBJ1-1
v_gene: TRBV9
CDR3aa: CASSVSSDTEAFF

j_gene: TRBJ2-3
v_gene: TRBV27
CDR3aa: CASSLQRSTDTQYF

j_gene: TRBJ2-1
v_gene: TRBV11-2
CDR3aa: CASSLLSGGYNEQFF

j_gene: TRBJ1-2
v_gene: TRBV24-1
CDR3aa: CATSRRTGDGYTF

j_gene: TRBJ2-5
v_gene: TRBV5-1
CDR3aa: CASKRLAAGETQYF

j_gene: TRBJ2-5
v_gene: TRBV24-1
CDR3aa: CATRGQGSETQYF

j_gene: TRBJ2-1
v_gene: TRBV18
CDR3aa: CASSPRGLENNEQFF

j_gene: TRBJ2-2
v_gene: TRBV20-1
CDR3aa: CSATETGTSGYGELFF

j_gene: TRBJ2-3
v_gene: TRBV5-1
CDR3aa: CASTPVGTGRTDTQYF

j_gene: TRBJ2-1
v_gene: TRBV18
CDR3aa: CASSRDRVGDNEQFF

j_gene: TRBJ2-3
v_gene: TRBV4-1
CDR3aa: CASSQVGGTDTQYF

j_gene: TRBJ2-5
v_gene: TRBV30
CDR3aa: CAWSRGLGGTQYF

j_gene: TRBJ2-3
v_gene: TRBV5-4
CDR3aa: CANSRESGSDTQYF

j_gene: TRBJ1-1
v_gene: TRBV6-5
CDR3aa: CASSQGAGTEAFF

j_gene: TRBJ2-5
v_gene: TRBV6-5
CDR3aa: CASTLTGEETQYF

j_gene: TRBJ1-5
v_gene: TRBV24-1
CDR3aa: CATSAPVEGPHSNQPQHF

j_gene: TRBJ1-1
v_gene: TRBV27
CDR3aa: CASRLTGVSAEAFF

j_gene: TRBJ1-6
v_gene: TRBV6-5
CDR3aa: CASRSDAYNSPLHF

j_gene: TRBJ1-1
v_gene: TRBV19
CDR3aa: CASEIIGQNTEAFF

j_gene: TRBJ2-6
v_gene: TRBV5-1
CDR3aa: CASSFGVWGQGIDGANVLTF

j_gene: TRBJ2-1
v_gene: TRBV11-3
CDR3aa: CASSFGDRSNNEQFF

j_gene: TRBJ2-7
v_gene: TRBV5-1
CDR3aa: CASSLGGLPAYEQYF

j_gene: TRBJ2-7
v_gene: TRBV6-5
CDR3aa: CASSYSALGGHEQYF

j_gene: TRBJ1-5
v_gene: TRBV24-1
CDR3aa: CATSDLTGNQPQHF

j_gene: TRBJ1-3
v_gene: TRBV28
CDR3aa: CASSFRESAGNTIYF